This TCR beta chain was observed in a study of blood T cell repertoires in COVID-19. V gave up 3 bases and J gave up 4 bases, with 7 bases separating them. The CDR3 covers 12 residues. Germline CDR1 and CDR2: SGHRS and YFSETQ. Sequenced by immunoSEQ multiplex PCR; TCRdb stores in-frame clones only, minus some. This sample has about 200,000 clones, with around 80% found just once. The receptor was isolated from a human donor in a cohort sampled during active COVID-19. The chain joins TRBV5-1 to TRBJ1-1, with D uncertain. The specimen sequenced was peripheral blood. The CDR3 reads CASSSGGTEAFF. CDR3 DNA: TGCGCCAGCAGCTCCGGAGGCACTGAAGCTTTCTTT.